This TCR beta chain was recorded in a study of shared clonotypes between healthy human individuals. This clone was picked up one time. Donors were healthy HIV-negative adults without recently reported acute infections or vaccinations. Replicate PCRs for unsorted PBMC used about 0.3 ug DNA (roughly 29,000 T cell genomes). Bulk PBMC genomic DNA spanned ten immunoSEQ deep plates. The repertoire was sequenced with immunoSEQ multiplex PCR; TCRdb's copy has only in-frame clones and lacks some. The sample consists of approximately 470,000 clones, around 85% of them appearing once. This CDR3 contains 14 residues. Between the trimmed V and J ends, which lost 7 bases and 2 bases, there was a span of 12 bases. Germline V lookup: CDR1 MGHDK, CDR2 SYGVNS.

The clonotype comes from a woman aged 40-49 years in good health. Some clones in this sample may be carry-over from other donors' samples. The sequencing sample was made of PBMCs. This sequence joins TRBV25-1 and TRBJ2-1, with unresolved D. The CDR3 loop is CASMGWAPYNEQFF. The CDR3, as DNA: TGTGCCAGCATGGGGTGGGCCCCCTACAATGAGCAGTTCTTC.